The sequence of this T cell receptor beta chain was determined in a study of T-cell reconstitution after alpha-beta-depleted transplantation in children. V lost 5 bases, J lost 4 bases, and 17 bases lay in between. This CDR3 is 15 amino acids long. This clonotype showed up just a few times. The library targeted TCRbeta and was prepared with unique molecular identifiers. One entry per CDR3 protein results from TCRdb running MiXCR on the PCR reads. The sample includes 490,000 or so distinct CDR3 sequences, approximately 12% seen only once; the top ten take less than 6.5%. Material: PBMCs from the stem cell graft donor, obtained from the stem cell graft. The origin of this receptor is a human donor who donated a stem cell graft to a child with combined immunodeficiency. The chain carries TRBV12-3 or TRBV12-4 and TRBJ1-2, with D unclear. In nucleotides, the CDR3 is TGTGCCAGCAGTCCATCGGGCACAGCACTCTATGGCTACACCTTC. Translating it yields CASSPSGTALYGYTF.